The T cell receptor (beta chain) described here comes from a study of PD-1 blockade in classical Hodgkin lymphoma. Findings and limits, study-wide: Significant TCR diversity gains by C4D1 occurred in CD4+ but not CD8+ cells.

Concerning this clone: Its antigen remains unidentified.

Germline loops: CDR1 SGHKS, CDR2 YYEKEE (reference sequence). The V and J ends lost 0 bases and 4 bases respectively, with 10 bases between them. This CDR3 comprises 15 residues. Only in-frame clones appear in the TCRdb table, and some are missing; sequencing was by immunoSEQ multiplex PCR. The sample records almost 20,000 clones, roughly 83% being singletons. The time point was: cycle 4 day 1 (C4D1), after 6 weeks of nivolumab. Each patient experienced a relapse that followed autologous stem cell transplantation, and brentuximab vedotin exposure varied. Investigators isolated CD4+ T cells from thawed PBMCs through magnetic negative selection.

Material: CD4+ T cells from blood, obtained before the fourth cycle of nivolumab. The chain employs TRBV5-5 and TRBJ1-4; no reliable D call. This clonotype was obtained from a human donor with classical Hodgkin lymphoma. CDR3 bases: TGTGCCAGCAGCTTGGGGGAGTCACATAATGAAAAACTGTTTTTT. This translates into CASSLGESHNEKLFF.